The clone carrying this T cell receptor (beta chain) was observed a few times. Its antigen is still unknown. Germline loops: CDR1 MNHNY, CDR2 SVGAGI (reference sequence). Unmatched junction bases numbered 4, after V lost 2 bases and J lost 0 bases. This CDR3 comprises 15 residues. Sequenced material consisted of expressed TCRB transcripts (all of the isolated RNA was reverse transcribed). Repertoires were generated with immunoSEQ multiplex PCR, while TCRdb's copy carries only in-frame clones and drops some. Among about 410,000 clones listed, around 14% were seen once. These data belong to a study of beta chain features in type 1 diabetes. Study-level background: Age, gender and cell yields were similar between patients and healthy donors. The examined sorted cells totaled fewer than 140 million across samples. Regarding the study as a whole: The study found moderately but significantly shorter TCRB CDR3s in all four CD4+ subsets of Type 1 diabetes patients. The naive, central memory and Treg TCRB repertoires of patients appeared to be more similar to one another than those of healthy donors.

The chain couples TRBV6-6 to TRBJ2-7, with 7 bases that match TRBD2. The source of this sequence is a man aged 25-45 years in good health. Sequencing input: naive CD4+ T cells from blood. The CDR3 nucleotides read TGTGCCAGCAGTTACACGGGCGGGAGCTCCTACGAGCAGTACGTC. Translation gives CASSYTGGSSYEQYV.